The TCR beta chain under discussion was sequenced for a study of Graves' ophthalmopathy and Graves' hyperthyroidism. The study amplified TCR beta CDR3 regions using RNA transcripts. First-round RT-PCR relied on HTBI primers, and a second-round multiplex PCR came next. Via MiXCR, TCRdb re-called the multiplex PCR reads, giving one row per CDR3 protein. The sample has approximately 330,000 distinct CDR3 sequences, about 17% seen once. This clonotype has at least ten counts. Sequencing was done on a sample of peripheral blood. This receptor was taken from an adult man with Graves' ophthalmopathy.

The CDR3 DNA follows: TGTGCCAGCAGTGACCGGACAGGGTACACTGAAGCTTTCTTT. Translation: CASSDRTGYTEAFF. V gene TRBV6-1 combines with J gene TRBJ1-1; TRBD1 aligns across 8 bases. Germline V gene sequence: CDR1 MNHNS, CDR2 SASEGT. This CDR3 has 14 amino acids. V was clipped by 3 bases and J by 3 bases; unmatched bases: 3.